This T cell receptor (beta chain) is drawn from a study of response to subunit inactivated influenza vaccine. Findings of the study overall: With each seasonal influenza vaccination, the authors suggested, few new T cells are recruited.

Points on this clonotype: Antigen: not known.

The CDR3 loop spans 16 amino acids. Trimming took 6 bases from V and 5 from J; bases not matched to a gene: 10. Germline assignment: CDR1 MNHEY and CDR2 SVGEGT. TCRdb re-called the RT-PCR reads through MiXCR, storing one row per CDR3 protein. Among more than 700,000 distinct CDR3 sequences listed, about 20% were seen once. Here the sequenced sample was PBMCs from blood, taken roughly 5 days after vaccination. The sequence was obtained from a man between 50 and 59 years old who received an inactivated influenza vaccine. The V call is TRBV6-2 or TRBV6-3, the J call TRBJ2-5; 12 positions match TRBD2. CDR3 DNA sequence: TGTGCCAGCAGACCAATCGGACTAGCGGGGAAGGAGACCCAGTACTTC. This codes for CASRPIGLAGKETQYF.